The source of this T cell receptor (beta chain) is a study of cytomegalovirus exposure and HLA in healthy donors. On this clone itself: Antigen: not known.

The donors gave bone marrow, and they were healthy. Study-wide findings and caveats: It was reported in a later analysis that an Asian-associated ancestry cluster showed fewer N-insertions than the approximately 670-donor mean. When analyzed later, a missense DCLRE1C variant was found to be linked to TCR beta V- and J-gene trimming.

The CDR3 has 17 residues. V lost 1 base and J lost 7; bases outside the gene matches: 13. The germline V gene has CDR1 MGHDK and CDR2 SYGVNS. The PCR made use of 60 Vbeta and 13 Jbeta primers. Profiled with immunoSEQ multiplex PCR; TCRdb holds only in-frame clones, not every one. Reported are 130,000 or so clones; the ten largest clones contain about 1.6%. The clonotype comes from a middle-aged woman in good health and CMV-seronegative. Sequences were obtained from PBMCs. This chain links TRBV25-1 with TRBJ1-5, with 7 bases fitting TRBD1. The CDR3 region has the DNA TGTGCCAGCAGTGAATCGGGTAAGGGCAGGGGGGACCAGCCCCAGCATTTT. Translation: CASSESGKGRGDQPQHF.